A single sample gave rise to the 32 T cell receptor beta chains below, sequenced in a study of blood T cell repertoires in COVID-19. The method was immunoSEQ multiplex PCR; TCRdb's version includes in-frame clones alone and lacks a portion of them. This table has about 200,000 clones, roughly 94% appearing once. Sequencing was done on a sample of peripheral blood. The receptor set was obtained from a man aged 30-40 years with acute or convalescent COVID-19.

This clone was detected once. The rearrangement uses TRBV3-1 (or the pseudogene TRBV3-2) and TRBJ2-3; 7 nucleotides align to TRBD2. CDR1 and CDR2 from the germline V gene are LGHDT and YNNKEL (reference sequence). This CDR3 comprises 16 residues. J was trimmed by 6 bases and V by 3 bases; bases with no gene match: 12. This CDR3 reads CASSQRGSLPSDTQYF. The CDR3, as DNA: TGTGCCAGCAGCCAGCGGGGGTCCCTCCCTTCGGATACGCAGTATTTT.

The chain employs TRBV6-2 or TRBV6-3 and TRBJ2-3; 7 bases match TRBD2. Germline loops: CDR1 MNHEY, CDR2 SVGEGT. The CDR3 is 18 residues long. V lost 2 bases to trimming and J lost 2 bases; unmatched junction nucleotides: 13. The chain's CDR3 is CASSYGFRVRLATDTQYF. CDR3 bases: TGTGCCAGCAGTTACGGATTTAGGGTGAGACTAGCCACAGATACGCAGTATTTT.

This clone was counted once. The rearrangement links TRBV27 to TRBJ1-6, with D possibly being TRBD1 (5 bases). Trimming took off 0 bases at V and 11 bases at J, with 11 bases between the two ends. The CDR3 sequence is 14 residues long. The germline V gene encodes CDR1 MNHEY and CDR2 SMNVEV (reference sequence). CDR3 coding DNA: TGTGCCAGCAGTTTATCAGGGGTAACGACACCCCTCCACTTT. Translation: CASSLSGVTTPLHF.

The chain carries TRBV2 and TRBJ2-7, with 11 bases identical to TRBD2. Per the germline V gene, CDR1 is SNHLY and CDR2 is FYNNEI. The CDR3 extends over 14 amino acids. V was clipped by 7 bases and J by 5 bases; unmatched bases: 7. DNA of the CDR3: TGTGCCAGCAACCTACTAGCGGGAGCCGACGAGCAGTACTTC. This translates into CASNLLAGADEQYF. The complete variable domain, with remaining parts taken from reference TRBV2 and TRBJ2-7, reads EPEVTQTPSHQVTQMGQEVILRCVPISNHLYFYWYRQILGQKVEFLVSFYNNEISEKSEIFDDQFSVERPDGSNFTLKIRSTKLEDSAMYFCASNLLAGADEQYFGPGTRLTVT.

The rearrangement links TRBV27 to TRBJ1-1; a weak D match, TRBD1 (6 bases). The CDR3 runs 14 residues. Trimming left V 5 bases short and J 4 bases short, with 14 bases between. Germline-derived CDR1 and CDR2 are MNHEY and SMNVEV (reference sequence). CDR3 protein: CASSTGWTATEAFF. Here the CDR3 DNA reads TGTGCCAGCAGTACAGGGTGGACGGCCACTGAAGCTTTCTTT.

The chain is built from TRBV19 and TRBJ1-3; 8 positions match TRBD1. V lost 3 bases and J lost 4; bases outside the gene matches: 2. CDR1 is LNHDA, CDR2 SQIVND, per germline (reference sequence). This CDR3 region has 14 residues. CDR3 residues: CASSIRQGGNTIYF. The CDR3 bases are TGTGCCAGTAGTATCCGACAGGGGGGAAACACCATATATTTT. Using reference TRBV19 and TRBJ1-3 for the parts outside the CDR3, the full variable domain is DGGITQSPKYLFRKEGQNVTLSCEQNLNHDAMYWYRQDPGQGLRLIYYSQIVNDFQKGDIAEGYSVSREKKESFPLTVTSAQKNPTAFYLCASSIRQGGNTIYFGEGSWLTVV.

This sequence joins TRBV30 and TRBJ2-7; 12 bases align to TRBD2. This CDR3 has 15 amino acids. V trimming: 2 bases; J trimming: 0 bases; junction bases outside the gene matches: 2. The germline gives CDR1 GTSNPN, CDR2 SVGIG (reference sequence). CDR3 bases: TGTGCCTGGAGTAAGACTAGCGGGAGCTCCTACGAGCAGTACTTC. Residues: CAWSKTSGSSYEQYF.

This chain joins TRBV19 and TRBJ2-7; TRBD1 matches 7 bases. Trimming at V came to 6 bases and at J to 2 bases, leaving 10 bases not matched to a gene. This CDR3 is 15 amino acids long. From germline, CDR1 is LNHDA and CDR2 SQIVND (reference sequence). In DNA form, the CDR3 reads TGTGCCAGTAGCGCAGTCAGGGGGATACCCTACGAGCAGTACTTC. It yields the protein CASSAVRGIPYEQYF.

A single count supports this clone. The chain joins TRBV7-9 to TRBJ1-1; D perhaps matches TRBD1 (5 bases). Between the trimmed V and J ends, which lost 3 bases and 1 base, there was a span of 21 bases. The germline CDR1 and CDR2 sequences are SEHNR and FQNEAQ (reference sequence). This CDR3 has 18 residues. The DNA for the CDR3 is TGTGCCAGCAGCTTCACGGGGACTGGGCCGAGAGGGAACACTGAAGCTTTCTTT. Translating gives CASSFTGTGPRGNTEAFF.

The V and J genes are TRBV18 and TRBJ1-1; 10 bases are a match to TRBD1. Germline V lookup: CDR1 KGHSH, CDR2 LQKENI. V lost 6 bases and J lost 2; bases outside the gene matches: 3. The CDR3 covers 14 residues. This CDR3 is CASSTTGGNTEAFF. CDR3 DNA: TGTGCCAGCTCTACGACAGGGGGCAACACTGAAGCTTTCTTT. Based on the CDR3 plus reference TRBV18 and TRBJ1-1, the full variable domain is NAGVMQNPRHLVRRRGQEARLRCSPMKGHSHVYWYRQLPEEGLKFMVYLQKENIIDESGMPKERFSAEFPKEGPSILRIQQVVRGDSAAYFCASSTTGGNTEAFFGQGTRLTVV.

This clone was found once. The CDR3 spells CASSFSSGGQETQYF. CDR3 nucleotides: TGTGCCAGCAGTTTCTCTAGCGGGGGTCAAGAGACCCAGTACTTC. The chain joins TRBV28 to TRBJ2-5; 10 bases map to TRBD2. The CDR3 runs 15 residues. The V gene's germline CDR1 is MDHEN and CDR2 SYDVKM. Trimming removed 3 bases from V and 2 bases from J; junction bases left unmatched: 3.

V and J are TRBV19 and TRBJ2-4; D unclear. With 1 base removed from V and 2 bases from J, the gap between germline ends came to 6 bases. The CDR3 contains 14 residues. Germline V CDR1 and CDR2: LNHDA, SQIVND (reference sequence). CDR3 protein: CASSIAGSKNIQYF. In DNA form, the CDR3 reads TGTGCCAGTAGTATAGCGGGTTCCAAAAACATTCAGTACTTC.

The chain has TRBV29-1 and TRBJ1-1; 8 nucleotides line up with TRBD1. V trimming: 7 bases; J trimming: 3 bases; junction bases outside the gene matches: 10. Germline loops: CDR1 SQVTM, CDR2 ANQGSEA. The CDR3 spans 14 residues. For the CDR3, the DNA is TGCAGCGCCCGGACAGGGACTTTGGACACTGAAGCTTTCTTT. Protein sequence: CSARTGTLDTEAFF.

V usage is TRBV11-2 and J usage is TRBJ2-1, with 8 bases that match TRBD2. Germline loops: CDR1 SGHAT, CDR2 FQNNGV. The CDR3 is 14 residues long. Trimming took 8 bases from V and 2 from J; bases not matched to a gene: 5. The CDR3 bases are TGTGCCAGCTTAACGGGGGGGCCCTACAATGAGCAGTTCTTC. Its protein product is CASLTGGPYNEQFF.

V is TRBV6-5 and J is TRBJ2-4; 9 bases are a match to TRBD1. There are 13 residues in the CDR3. With V trimmed by 11 bases and J by 8 bases, 10 bases remained unmatched. Looked up from germline, CDR1 is MNHEY and CDR2 is SVGAGI. CDR3 protein: CAGKTGGADIQYF. CDR3 DNA sequence: TGTGCCGGAAAGACAGGGGGTGCGGACATTCAGTACTTC.

The chain uses TRBV24-1 and TRBJ2-5, with D possibly TRBD1 on 6 matching bases. The V end was cut by 3 bases, the J end by 3 bases, with 10 bases between. This CDR3 spans 14 amino acids. The germline V gene encodes CDR1 KGHDR and CDR2 SFDVKD. CDR3 nucleotides: TGTGCCACCAGTGATGGGACAACTAAAGAGACCCAGTACTTC. It is translated as CATSDGTTKETQYF.

The chain is built from TRBV19 and TRBJ2-1; maybe TRBD2 (5 bases). The V end lost 3 bases, the J end lost 13 bases, and 10 bases lay between the germline ends. Germline V gives CDR1 LNHDA, CDR2 SQIVND (reference sequence). The CDR3 extends over 11 amino acids. CDR3 protein: CASSIGLGQFF. CDR3 coding DNA: TGTGCCAGTAGTATCGGACTCGGACAGTTCTTC.

The chain links TRBV10-1 to TRBJ2-2; possibly TRBD2 for D (6 bases). Germline V lookup: CDR1 WNHNN, CDR2 SYGVQD (reference sequence). CDR3 size: 15 residues. Trimming shortened V by 6 bases and J by 6 bases, and 17 bases separated the two germline ends. The CDR3 loop is CASRAGRGNAGELFF. CDR3 DNA: TGCGCCAGCAGGGCGGGACGGGGTAACGCCGGGGAGCTGTTTTTT.

The J gene is TRBJ1-1, the V gene TRBV7-9, with D uncertain. V dropped 7 bases and J dropped 2 bases, with 11 bases sitting between them. The CDR3 extends over 13 amino acids. Germline values: CDR1 SEHNR, CDR2 FQNEAQ (reference sequence). For the CDR3, the DNA is TGTGCCAGCAACCAGAACACCAACACTGAAGCTTTCTTT. It translates to CASNQNTNTEAFF.

This clone was detected only once. This chain links TRBV3-1 (or the pseudogene TRBV3-2) with TRBJ2-3; D remains ambiguous. Germline CDR1 is LGHDT and CDR2 is YNNKEL (reference sequence). The CDR3 is 14 residues long. Trimming pared 5 bases from V and 2 bases from J, leaving 11 bases between. Written as DNA, the CDR3 is TGTGCCAGCAGCTCAGGCAGTTTCACAGATACGCAGTATTTT. Amino acid sequence: CASSSGSFTDTQYF.

This clone showed up just once. The genes are TRBV28 and TRBJ1-4; TRBD1 agrees at 8 bases. Per germline, CDR1 MDHEN and CDR2 SYDVKM. The ends lost 8 bases at V and 4 bases at J; junction bases unmatched: 9. This CDR3 is 15 amino acids long. CDR3 in DNA: TGTGCCAGCCGAATTACAGGGGGGTATAATGAAAAACTGTTTTTT. Residues: CASRITGGYNEKLFF. The whole variable domain, filled in from reference TRBV28 and TRBJ1-4, reads DVKVTQSSRYLVKRTGEKVFLECVQDMDHENMFWYRQDPGLGLRLIYFSYDVKMKEKGDIPEGYSVSREKKERFSLILESASTNQTSMYLCASRITGGYNEKLFFGSGTQLSVL.

This sequence joins TRBV9 and TRBJ1-1; D unclear. The CDR3 is made up of 13 amino acids. The V gene lost 2 bases and the J gene lost 3 bases, with 8 bases spanning the gap. Germline V CDR1 and CDR2: SGDLS, YYNGEE. The CDR3 DNA reads TGTGCCAGCAGCGTCGCGATGGACACTGAAGCTTTCTTT. This translates into CASSVAMDTEAFF.

The CDR3 coding sequence is TGTGCCAGCAGTGACATGGCGGGGGGGTACAATGAGCAGTTCTTC. Translated, it gives CASSDMAGGYNEQFF. The V gene is TRBV6-4, the J gene TRBJ2-1, with 9 bases lining up with TRBD2. V dropped 2 bases and J dropped 4; count of bases not matched to a gene: 3. The germline V gene has CDR1 MRHNA and CDR2 SNTAGT. The CDR3 spans 15 residues.

This chain uses TRBV2 with TRBJ2-7; 7 bases are shared with TRBD1. The ends lost 6 bases at V and 3 bases at J; junction bases unmatched: 8. This CDR3 comprises 14 residues. Germline CDR1 and CDR2: SNHLY and FYNNEI. The CDR3 protein is CASRTYRGSYEQYF. The CDR3 DNA is TGTGCCAGCAGAACTTACAGGGGAAGCTACGAGCAGTACTTC.

The chain employs TRBV6-5 and TRBJ2-1, with TRBD2 matching 8 bases. The CDR3 consists of 16 residues. The V and J ends lost 4 bases and 7 bases, in that order; junction bases with no gene match: 12. Germline CDR1 MNHEY, CDR2 SVGAGI. The chain's CDR3 is CASSSPSSGSKNEQFF. The CDR3 coding sequence is TGTGCCAGCAGTTCCCCTTCCAGCGGGAGCAAGAATGAGCAGTTCTTC.

The chain combines TRBV28 with TRBJ1-6; TRBD1 aligns across 7 bases. The J segment lost 4 bases and the V segment lost 6 bases, leaving 6 bases of the junction unmatched. Germline lookup yields CDR1 MDHEN and CDR2 SYDVKM. This CDR3 is built from 15 residues. The CDR3 is CASSPTGQYNSPLHF. CDR3 nucleotide sequence: TGTGCCAGCAGCCCTACGGGACAGTATAATTCACCCCTCCACTTT.

V gene TRBV28 combines with J gene TRBJ2-5; D might be TRBD2 (6 bases). Per germline, CDR1 MDHEN and CDR2 SYDVKM. V was clipped by 0 bases and J by 4 bases, with 9 bases between them. The CDR3 totals 14 residues. The CDR3 spells CASSLWEGGETQYF. The CDR3, as DNA: TGTGCCAGCAGTTTATGGGAGGGAGGAGAGACCCAGTACTTC.

The chain joins TRBV3-1 (or the pseudogene TRBV3-2) to TRBJ1-3; D is perhaps TRBD1 (6 bases). The CDR3 runs 14 residues. Germline CDR1 reads LGHDT; CDR2 reads YNNKEL (reference sequence). V lost 1 base and J 2 bases, leaving 6 bases between the germline ends. CDR3 in amino acids: CASSQGTAGNTIYF. The CDR3 nucleotides are TGTGCCAGCAGCCAAGGGACAGCTGGAAACACCATATATTTT.

The chain joins TRBV28 to TRBJ1-1, with D possibly matching TRBD1 (5 bases). V lost 2 bases and J 7 bases, leaving 11 bases between the germline ends. This CDR3 comprises 13 residues. The germline V gene encodes CDR1 MDHEN and CDR2 SYDVKM. The CDR3 nucleotides read TGTGCCAGCAGTTTAGGTCCAGGGAATGAAGCTTTCTTT. Its translation is CASSLGPGNEAFF.

The V call is TRBV28, the J call TRBJ1-2; no reliable D call. The CDR3 has 16 residues. V was shortened by 6 bases and J by 5 bases, with 22 bases between the two germline ends. CDR1 and CDR2 from the germline V gene are MDHEN and SYDVKM. The CDR3 sequence is CASSNPVRLVSYGYTF. The CDR3 DNA reads TGTGCCAGCAGCAACCCAGTGCGGCTAGTATCTTATGGCTACACCTTC.

This clone appeared a few times. The chain's CDR3 is CASSLTVASGDLRNTDTQYF. CDR3 nucleotides: TGTGCCAGCAGCTTAACCGTTGCTTCGGGGGACTTGAGGAACACAGATACGCAGTATTTT. This chain connects TRBV5-4 to TRBJ2-3; tentative D call: TRBD2 (6 bases). The germline V gene has CDR1 SGHNT and CDR2 YYREEE (reference sequence). Trimming pared 2 bases from V and 2 bases from J, leaving 27 bases between. The CDR3 runs to 20 residues.

The rearrangement links TRBV5-3 to TRBJ1-2, with TRBD1 matching over 12 bases. TRBV5-3 is an open reading frame, and its role is uncertain. With V trimmed by 2 bases and J by 4 bases, 12 bases remained unmatched. The CDR3 is made up of 18 amino acids. DNA for the CDR3: TGTGCCAGAAGCTTTCGAAGGGACAGGGGGCGCCCCGGCTATGGCTACACCTTC. Encoded protein: CARSFRRDRGRPGYGYTF.